This T cell receptor (beta chain) derives from a study of CD8 T cells in Susac syndrome. Germline loops: CDR1 SGHVS, CDR2 FQNEAQ. The CDR3 is 13 amino acids. The V and J ends lost 5 bases and 6 bases respectively, with 14 bases between them. This clonotype was counted once. CD8+ and CD4+ T cells from blood underwent TCR beta sequencing, which was carried out in a high-throughput format. An input of about 0.5 to 1 ug of RNA was subjected to reverse transcription using random hexamers. Amplification of TCR beta CDR3 across 54 Vbeta and 13 Jbeta was performed with immunoSEQ multiplex PCR. TCRdb reanalysed the immunoSEQ multiplex PCR reads using MiXCR and keeps one entry per CDR3 protein. The table includes fewer than 150,000 distinct CDR3 sequences, approximately 93% detected once.

Source material: CD4+ T cells from PBMCs. The clonotype was recovered from a human donor with multiple sclerosis. The chain links TRBV7-8 to TRBJ2-7, with a tentative D call TRBD2 (6 bases). CDR3 residues: CASSIGREFEQYF. CDR3 bases: TGTGCCAGCAGCATAGGACGGGAGTTCGAGCAGTACTTC.